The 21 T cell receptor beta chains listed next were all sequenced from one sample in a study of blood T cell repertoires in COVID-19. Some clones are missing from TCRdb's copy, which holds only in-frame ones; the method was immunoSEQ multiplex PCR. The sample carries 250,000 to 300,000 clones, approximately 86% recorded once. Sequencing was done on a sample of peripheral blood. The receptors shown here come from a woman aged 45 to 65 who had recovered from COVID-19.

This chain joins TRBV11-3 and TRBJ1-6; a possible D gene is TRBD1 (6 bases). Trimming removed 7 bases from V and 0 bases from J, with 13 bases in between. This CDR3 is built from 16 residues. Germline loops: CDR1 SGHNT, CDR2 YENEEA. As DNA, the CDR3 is TGTGCCAGCATCTGCAGGGGCCGCTCCTATAATTCACCCCTCCACTTT. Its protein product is CASICRGRSYNSPLHF.

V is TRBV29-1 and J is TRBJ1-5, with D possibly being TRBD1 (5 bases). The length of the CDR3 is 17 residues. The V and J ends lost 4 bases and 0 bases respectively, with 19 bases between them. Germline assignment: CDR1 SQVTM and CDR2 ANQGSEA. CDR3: CSVVVGTTFYSNQPQHF. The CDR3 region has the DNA TGCAGCGTTGTAGTGGGGACTACGTTCTATAGCAATCAGCCCCAGCATTTT.

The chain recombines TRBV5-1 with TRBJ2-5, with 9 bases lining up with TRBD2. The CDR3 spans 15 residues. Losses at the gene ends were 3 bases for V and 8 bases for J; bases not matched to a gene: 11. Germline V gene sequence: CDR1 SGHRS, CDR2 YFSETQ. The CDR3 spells CASSSGEGLASTQYF. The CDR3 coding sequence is TGCGCCAGCAGCTCGGGGGAGGGACTAGCCTCCACCCAGTACTTC.

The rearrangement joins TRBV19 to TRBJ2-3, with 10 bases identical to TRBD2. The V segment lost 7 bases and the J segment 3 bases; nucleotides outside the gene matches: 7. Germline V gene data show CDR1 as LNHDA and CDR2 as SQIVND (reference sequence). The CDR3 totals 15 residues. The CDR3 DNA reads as TGTGCCAGTAAAAAGCGGGGGGGCTTGACAGATACGCAGTATTTT. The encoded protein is CASKKRGGLTDTQYF.

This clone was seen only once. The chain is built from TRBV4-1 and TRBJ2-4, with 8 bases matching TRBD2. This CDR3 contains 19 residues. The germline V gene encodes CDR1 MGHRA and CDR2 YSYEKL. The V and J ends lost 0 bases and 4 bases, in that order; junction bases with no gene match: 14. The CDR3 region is CASSQDSGAMTSEKNIQYF. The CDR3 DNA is TGCGCCAGCAGCCAAGATTCGGGAGCGATGACTAGCGAGAAAAACATTCAGTACTTC.

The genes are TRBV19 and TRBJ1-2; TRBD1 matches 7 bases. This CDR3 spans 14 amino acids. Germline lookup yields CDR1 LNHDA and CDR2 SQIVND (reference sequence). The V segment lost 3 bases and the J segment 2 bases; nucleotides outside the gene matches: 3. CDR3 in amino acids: CASSMGTENYGYTF. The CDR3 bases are TGTGCCAGTAGTATGGGGACAGAAAACTATGGCTACACCTTC.

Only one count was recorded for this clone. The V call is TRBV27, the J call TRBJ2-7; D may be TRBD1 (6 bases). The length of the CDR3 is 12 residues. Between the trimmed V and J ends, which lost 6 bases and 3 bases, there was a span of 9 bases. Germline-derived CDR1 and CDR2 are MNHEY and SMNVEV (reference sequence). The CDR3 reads CASSRRGYEQYF. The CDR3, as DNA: TGTGCCAGCAGCCGCAGGGGCTACGAGCAGTACTTC.

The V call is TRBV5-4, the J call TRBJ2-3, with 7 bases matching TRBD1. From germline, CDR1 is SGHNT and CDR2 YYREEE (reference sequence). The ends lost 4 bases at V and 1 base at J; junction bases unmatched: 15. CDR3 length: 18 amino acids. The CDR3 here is CASSPIKLDRVRTDTQYF. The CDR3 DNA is TGTGCCAGCAGCCCAATAAAATTAGACAGGGTCCGCACAGATACGCAGTATTTT. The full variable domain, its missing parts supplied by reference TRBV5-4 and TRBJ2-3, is ETGVTQSPTHLIKTRGQQVTLRCSSQSGHNTVSWYQQALGQGPQFIFQYYREEENGRGNFPPRFSGLQFPNYSSELNVNALELDDSALYLCASSPIKLDRVRTDTQYFGPGTRLTVL.

CDR3 nucleotides: TGTGCCAGCAGTTTATCGGGACAGGGTGCGGGAGGCTACACCTTC. Amino acids: CASSLSGQGAGGYTF. The chain recombines TRBV28 with TRBJ1-2, with 9 positions matching TRBD1. In germline, CDR1 is MDHEN, CDR2 SYDVKM. CDR3 length: 15 residues. Losses at the gene ends were 1 base for V and 8 bases for J; bases not matched to a gene: 8.

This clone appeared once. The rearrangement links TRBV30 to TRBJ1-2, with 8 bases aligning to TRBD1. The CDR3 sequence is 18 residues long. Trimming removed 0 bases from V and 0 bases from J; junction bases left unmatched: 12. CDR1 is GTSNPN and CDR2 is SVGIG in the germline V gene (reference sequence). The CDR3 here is CAWSVRVLTGAANYGYTF. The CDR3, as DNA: TGTGCCTGGAGTGTACGGGTTCTGACAGGGGCAGCTAACTATGGCTACACCTTC.

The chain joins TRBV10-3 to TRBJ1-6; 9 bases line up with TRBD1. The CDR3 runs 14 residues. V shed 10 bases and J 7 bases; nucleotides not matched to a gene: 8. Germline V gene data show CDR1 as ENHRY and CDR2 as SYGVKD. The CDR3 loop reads CATLAGTGNSPLHF. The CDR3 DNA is TGTGCCACATTGGCCGGGACAGGGAATTCACCCCTCCACTTT.

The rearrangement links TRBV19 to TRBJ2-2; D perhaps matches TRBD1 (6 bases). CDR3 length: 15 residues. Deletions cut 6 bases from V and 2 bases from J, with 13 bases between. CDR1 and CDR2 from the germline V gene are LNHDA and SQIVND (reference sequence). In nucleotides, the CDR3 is TGTGCCAGTAGACCACAGGGTCCTAACACCGGGGAGCTGTTTTTT. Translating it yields CASRPQGPNTGELFF.

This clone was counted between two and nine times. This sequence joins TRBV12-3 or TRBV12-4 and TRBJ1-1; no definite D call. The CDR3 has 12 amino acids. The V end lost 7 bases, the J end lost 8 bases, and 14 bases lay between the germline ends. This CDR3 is CASIRGGGEAFF. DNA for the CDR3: TGTGCCAGCATCCGAGGAGGAGGGGAAGCTTTCTTT.

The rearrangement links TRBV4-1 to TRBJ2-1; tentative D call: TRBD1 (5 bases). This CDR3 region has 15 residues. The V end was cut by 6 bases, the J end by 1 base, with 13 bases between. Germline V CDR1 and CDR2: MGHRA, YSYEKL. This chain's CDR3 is CASRPTGNSYNEQFF. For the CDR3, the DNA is TGCGCCAGCAGGCCAACAGGCAATTCCTACAATGAGCAGTTCTTC.

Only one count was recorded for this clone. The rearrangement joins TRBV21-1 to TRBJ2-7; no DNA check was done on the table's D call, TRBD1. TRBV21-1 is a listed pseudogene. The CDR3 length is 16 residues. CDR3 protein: CASSKETGQSSYEQYF. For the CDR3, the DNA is TGTGCCAGCAGCAAAGAGACAGGGCAGAGCTCCTACGAGCAGTACTTC.

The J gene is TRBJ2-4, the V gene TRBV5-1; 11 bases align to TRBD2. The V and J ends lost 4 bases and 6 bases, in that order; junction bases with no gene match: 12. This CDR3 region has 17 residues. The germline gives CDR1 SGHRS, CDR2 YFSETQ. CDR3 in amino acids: CASSPGTSGRGGNIQYF. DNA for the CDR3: TGCGCCAGCAGCCCAGGGACTAGCGGAAGGGGCGGAAACATTCAGTACTTC.

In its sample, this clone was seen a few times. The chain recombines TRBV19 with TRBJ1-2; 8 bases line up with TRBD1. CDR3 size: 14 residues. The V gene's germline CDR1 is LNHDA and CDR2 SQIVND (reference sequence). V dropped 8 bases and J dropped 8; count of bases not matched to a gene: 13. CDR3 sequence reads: CASLPKAGGRGYTF. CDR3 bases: TGTGCCAGTCTCCCGAAGGCAGGGGGCCGGGGCTACACCTTC.

CDR3 protein: CASSMSGSYNEQFF. CDR3 in DNA: TGTGCCAGTAGTATGAGCGGCTCCTACAATGAGCAGTTCTTC. The chain recombines TRBV19 with TRBJ2-1; a weak D match, TRBD2 (5 bases). CDR1 LNHDA and CDR2 SQIVND come from the germline V gene (reference sequence). Trimming cost V 3 bases and J 0 bases, with 6 bases left between them. This CDR3 spans 14 amino acids.

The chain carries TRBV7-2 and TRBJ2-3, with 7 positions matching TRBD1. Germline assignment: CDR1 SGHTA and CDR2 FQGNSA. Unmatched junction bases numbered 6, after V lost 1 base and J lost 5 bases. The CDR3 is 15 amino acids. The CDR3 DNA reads TGTGCCAGCAGCTTAGGGGGGACAGCTCTAGATACGCAGTATTTT. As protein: CASSLGGTALDTQYF.

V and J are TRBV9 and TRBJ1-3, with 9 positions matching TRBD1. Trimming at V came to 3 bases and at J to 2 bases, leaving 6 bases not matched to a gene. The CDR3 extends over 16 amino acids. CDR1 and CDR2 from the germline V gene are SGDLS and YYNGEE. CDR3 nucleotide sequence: TGTGCCAGCAGCGGAAGACAGGGGGGGGCTGGAAACACCATATATTTT. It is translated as CASSGRQGGAGNTIYF.

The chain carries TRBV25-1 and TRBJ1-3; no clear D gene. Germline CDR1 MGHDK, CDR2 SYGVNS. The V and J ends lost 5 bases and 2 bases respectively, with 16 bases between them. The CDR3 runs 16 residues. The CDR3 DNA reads TGTGCCAGCAGTAGCCACATCCGGGAGACTGGAAACACCATATATTTT. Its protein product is CASSSHIRETGNTIYF.